Listed here are 3 T cell receptor beta chains from one sample, sequenced in a study of cytomegalovirus exposure and HLA in healthy donors. Amplification used 60 Vbeta primers and 13 Jbeta primers. Assay: immunoSEQ multiplex PCR; the TCRdb copy retains only in-frame clones and omits some. The table has approximately 85,000 clones, roughly three quarters seen once; the top ten hold roughly a quarter. The sample was PBMCs. Receptors originate from a woman aged 50 to 60 in good health and CMV-seropositive.

The chain employs TRBV5-1 and TRBJ1-2; TRBD1 matches at 10 bases. Germline V lookup: CDR1 SGHRS, CDR2 YFSETQ. The CDR3 is made up of 15 amino acids. The trim removed 1 base at V and 6 bases at J, leaving 6 bases unmatched. The CDR3 DNA reads as TGCGCCAGCAGCTTGCCGGACAGGGGGGGGGATGGCTACACCTTC. Encoded protein: CASSLPDRGGDGYTF.

The chain recombines TRBV5-1 with TRBJ1-2; 9 nucleotides align to TRBD1. The V gene's germline CDR1 is SGHRS and CDR2 YFSETQ. There are 14 residues in the CDR3. The trim removed 4 bases at V and 2 bases at J, leaving 3 bases unmatched. The CDR3 is CASSLGQGNYGYTF. DNA of the CDR3: TGCGCCAGCAGCCTCGGACAGGGGAACTATGGCTACACCTTC.

V is TRBV11-1 and J is TRBJ1-6, with 9 bases that match TRBD1. Germline trimming cut 5 bases from V and 7 bases from J; bases unmatched to any gene: 3. The CDR3 runs 14 residues. The germline gives CDR1 SGHAT, CDR2 FQDESV (reference sequence). CDR3 sequence: CASSDGTGNSPLHF. The CDR3 DNA reads as TGTGCCAGCAGCGACGGGACAGGGAATTCACCCCTCCACTTT.